This entry features one T cell receptor (beta chain) sequence. The data derive from a study of blood T cell repertoires in COVID-19. The trim removed 10 bases at V and 2 bases at J, leaving 13 bases unmatched. This CDR3 has 15 amino acids. Germline CDR1 and CDR2: WNHNN and SYGVQD (reference sequence). The repertoire was sequenced with immunoSEQ multiplex PCR; TCRdb's copy has only in-frame clones and lacks some. The sample records 160,000 or so clones, over 85% being singletons. The sample comprised peripheral blood. V and J are TRBV10-1 and TRBJ2-5; 7 nucleotides align to TRBD1. This TCR was sampled from a woman aged 55-70 years with COVID-19, enrolled during active disease. The CDR3 DNA reads as TGCGCCACCCAGTCCCGGGACAGCATTCAAGAGACCCAGTACTTC. Amino acid sequence: CATQSRDSIQETQYF.